This T cell receptor (beta chain) is from a study of blood T cell repertoires in COVID-19. Across the study: The United States, Italy and Spain supplied acute and convalescent COVID-19 samples. In each case, the material was cDNA or gDNA derived from T cells, B-cell-depleted T cells, or PBMCs.

Authors' methods: Estimated nucleated cell counts came from reference gene primer amplification. The protocol was immunoSEQ multiplex PCR, while the TCRdb copy is restricted to in-frame clones and leaves out a portion. V and J calls and clone size follow that table, whereas D and trimming were derived from the DNA. The sample consists of under 20,000 clones, 65% to 90% of them appearing once. The sequence derives from a human donor with active COVID-19. The donor label of this sample is uncertain. Sequencing was done on a sample of peripheral blood.

CDR3 sequence: CASSTGLNEKLFF. In nucleotides, the CDR3 is TGTGCCAGCTCGACAGGGCTTAATGAAAAACTGTTTTTT. This rearrangement joins TRBV18 to TRBJ1-4; 7 nucleotides align to TRBD1. This CDR3 is 13 amino acids long. V was pared by 6 bases and J by 4 bases, with 2 bases of the junction left unmatched. Germline CDR1 and CDR2: KGHSH and LQKENI.